This T cell receptor beta chain was captured by sequencing in a study of blood T cells in healthy people across ages. There were healthy Caucasian individuals from Russia, aged about 6 to 100, serving as donors. About this clonotype itself: Its target is unknown.

PCR was performed a second time for roughly 7 to 12 cycles using a sample-barcoded 5' primer and a J-beta primer mix. TCRdb reanalysed the 5' RACE reads using MiXCR and keeps one entry per CDR3 protein. The data show under 700,000 distinct CDR3 sequences, 20% to 30% seen once. Overall study results and limits: Estimates drawn from one million T cells were deemed to understate diversity. Conclusively comparing naive with antigen-experienced cells was impossible with unsorted PBMCs.

Germline V gene data show CDR1 as MGHDK and CDR2 as SYGVNS. The CDR3 is 14 residues long. Trimming cost V 3 bases and J 4 bases; bases outside gene matches: 5. This same sample was also part of a study on T cells of mothers and their children.

The source of this sequence is a boy aged 5-17 years in good health. Sample: blood. This rearrangement joins TRBV25-1 to TRBJ2-5; 7 bases fit TRBD1. Here the CDR3 DNA reads TGTGCCAGCAGTGATTACAGGGGCCCAGAGACCCAGTACTTC. Its protein is CASSDYRGPETQYF.